These T cell receptor beta chains were read from a single sample in a study of a mutant IDH1 vaccine in newly diagnosed glioma. Which antigens these TCRs recognize remains unknown. Only in-frame clones appear in the TCRdb table, and some are missing; sequencing was by immunoSEQ multiplex PCR. This table has fewer than 85,000 clones, approximately 75% appearing once. This sample comprised PBMCs, obtained from a glioma patient whose treatment included an IDH1 peptide vaccine. Receptors were obtained from a man aged 35-49 years with glioma. Both conserved end residues are part of each CDR3. D genes are given only for firm matches.

d_call	v_call	cdr3_aa
.	TRBV7-2	CASPPPGGYSTDTQYF
.	TRBV4-1	CASSQEMRGRGPNTEAFF
TRBD1	TRBV5-4	CASSLAGQGPAGYTF
.	TRBV2	CASSLDVAEQFF
.	TRBV28	CASRPPRDTGELFF
.	TRBV11-2	CASSLTGSGNTIYF
TRBD1	TRBV10-3	CAISPGQGNSPLHF
TRBD2	TRBV19	CASRQIAGTSVAGELFF
.	TRBV29-1	CSVVSDTQYF
TRBD1	TRBV13	CASTPGTGETYEQYF
TRBD1	TRBV18	CASSPTGGPDTQYF
.	TRBV14	CASSQDLRSTDTQYF
.	TRBV5-1	CASSRTGSSYEQYF
.	TRBV5-1	CASSLTVRGEQYF
.	TRBV7-2	CASSSSPGYEQYF
TRBD1	TRBV18	CASSRDRIYEQYF
TRBD2	TRBV10-3	CATVRLAGGTDTQYF
.	TRBV6-1	CASSASATTNEKLFF
TRBD2	TRBV5-6	CASSLEGLAGEQYF
.	TRBV5-1	CASSLHREEQYF
.	TRBV2	CASTSPRGGVYGYTF
.	TRBV6-1	CASSGGDTQYF
TRBD2	TRBV5-5	CASSLAGGAWNEQFF
.	TRBV27	CASSSLAGVAYEQYF
.	TRBV5-5	CASSLAGGNQPQHF
.	TRBV7-2	CASSLTLPWPRAGELFF
.	TRBV11-3	CASSLDQGSPLHF
TRBD1	TRBV4-3	CASSQEIGTGDEQYF
.	TRBV6-5	CASSYGGTTNYGYTF